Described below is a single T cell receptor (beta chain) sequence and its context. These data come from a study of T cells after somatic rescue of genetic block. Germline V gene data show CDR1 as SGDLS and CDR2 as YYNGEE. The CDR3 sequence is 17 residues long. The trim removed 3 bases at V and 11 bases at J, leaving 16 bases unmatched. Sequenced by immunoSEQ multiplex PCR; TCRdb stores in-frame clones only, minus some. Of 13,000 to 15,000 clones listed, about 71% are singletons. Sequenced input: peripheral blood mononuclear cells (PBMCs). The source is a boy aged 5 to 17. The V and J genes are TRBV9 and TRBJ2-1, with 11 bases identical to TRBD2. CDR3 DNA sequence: TGTGCCAGCAGCGCTGGACAACCTGGTTTAGCGGGAGGGAAGCAGTTCTTC. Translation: CASSAGQPGLAGGKQFF.